This paragraph covers one TCR beta chain sequence. This entry is derived from a study of control samples from healthy donors and cancer patients. TCRdb's table, derived via immunoSEQ multiplex PCR, lists solely in-frame clones and lacks some. The repertoire holds about 28,000 clones, with around three quarters as singletons. Trimming pared 2 bases from V and 9 bases from J, leaving 20 bases between. CDR3 size: 14 residues. The V gene's germline CDR1 is GTSNPN and CDR2 SVGIG (reference sequence). The rearrangement joins TRBV30 to TRBJ2-7, with D possibly TRBD2 on 7 matching bases. Sequencing was carried out using PBMCs. This TCR was recovered from a man between 60 and 75 years old with head and neck cancer. CDR3 residues: CAWSLSNQGGGQYF. DNA for the CDR3: TGTGCCTGGAGTCTTAGTAATCAGGGAGGGGGGCAGTACTTC.